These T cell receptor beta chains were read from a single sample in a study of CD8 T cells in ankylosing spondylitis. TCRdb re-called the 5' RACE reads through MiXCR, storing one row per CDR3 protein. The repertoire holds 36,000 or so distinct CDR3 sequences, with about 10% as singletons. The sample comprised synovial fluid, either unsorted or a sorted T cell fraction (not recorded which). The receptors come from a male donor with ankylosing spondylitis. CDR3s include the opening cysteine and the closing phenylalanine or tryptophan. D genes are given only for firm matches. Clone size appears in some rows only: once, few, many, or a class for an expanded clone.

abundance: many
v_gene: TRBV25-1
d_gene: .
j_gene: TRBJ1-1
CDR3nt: TGTGCCAGCAGTGAATTGGCCCCAAACACTGAAGCTTTCTTT
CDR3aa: CASSELAPNTEAFF

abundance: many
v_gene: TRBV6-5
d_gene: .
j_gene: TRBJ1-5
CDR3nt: TGTGCCAGCAGTTATAATCCGGGGATGACCAATCAGCCCCAGCATTTT
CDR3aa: CASSYNPGMTNQPQHF

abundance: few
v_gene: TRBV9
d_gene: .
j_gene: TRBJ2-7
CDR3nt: TGTGCCAGCAGCGTAGGGCAGGGGTTCTACGAGCAGTACTTC
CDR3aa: CASSVGQGFYEQYF

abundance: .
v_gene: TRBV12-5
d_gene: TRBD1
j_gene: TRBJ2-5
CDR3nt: TGTGCTAGTGGCGACAGGGCCGGAGAGACCCAGTACTTC
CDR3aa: CASGDRAGETQYF

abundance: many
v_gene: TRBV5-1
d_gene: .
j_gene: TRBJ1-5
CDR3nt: TGCGCCAGCAGCTTTATGCCTTTTATCACCCCTCGGCATTTT
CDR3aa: CASSFMPFITPRHF

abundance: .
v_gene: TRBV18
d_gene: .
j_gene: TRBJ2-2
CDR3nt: TGTGCCAGCTCACCGAGGTCCAGGTGGGGGCACGGGGAGCTGTTTTTT
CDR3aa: CASSPRSRWGHGELFF

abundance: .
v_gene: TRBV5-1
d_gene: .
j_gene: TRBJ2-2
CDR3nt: TGCGCCAGCAGCTTGTTCCCCACGGGCACCGGGGAGCTGTTTTTT
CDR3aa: CASSLFPTGTGELFF

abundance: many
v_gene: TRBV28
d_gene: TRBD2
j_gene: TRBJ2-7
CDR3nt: TGTGCCAGCAGGACTCCCCTAGCGGGAGCGCTCGAGCAGTACTTC
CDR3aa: CASRTPLAGALEQYF

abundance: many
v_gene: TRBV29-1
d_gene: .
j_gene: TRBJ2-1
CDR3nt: TGCAGCGTTGAAGATCCTGCGGGCGGGACCTACAATGAGCAGTTCTTC
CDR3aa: CSVEDPAGGTYNEQFF

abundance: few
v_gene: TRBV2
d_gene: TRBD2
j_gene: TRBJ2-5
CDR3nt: TGTGCCAGCAGAGCCGGGACTAGCATCATGCAGACCCAGTACTTC
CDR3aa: CASRAGTSIMQTQYF

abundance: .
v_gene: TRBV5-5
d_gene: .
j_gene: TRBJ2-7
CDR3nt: TGTGCCAGCAGCTTGGGGTACGGGACTGACTACGAGCAGTACTTC
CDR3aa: CASSLGYGTDYEQYF

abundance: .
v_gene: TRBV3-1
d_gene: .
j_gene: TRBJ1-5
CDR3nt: TGTGCCAGCAGCTTCGGCCGGAGTGTGGAAGGCAATCAGCCCCAGCATTTT
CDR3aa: CASSFGRSVEGNQPQHF

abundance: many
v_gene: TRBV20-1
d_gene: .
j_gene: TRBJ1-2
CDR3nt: TGCAGTGCTAGCATAGAAGAGAACTATGGCTACACCTTC
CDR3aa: CSASIEENYGYTF

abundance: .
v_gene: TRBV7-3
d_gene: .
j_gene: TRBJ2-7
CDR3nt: TGTGCCAGCAGCTTGTCCGGACCGTGGGACGAGCAGTACTTC
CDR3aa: CASSLSGPWDEQYF

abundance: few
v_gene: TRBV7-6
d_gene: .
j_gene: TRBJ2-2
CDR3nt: TGTGCCAGCAGCTTATTCCCAGGGAACACCGGGGAGCTGTTTTTT
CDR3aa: CASSLFPGNTGELFF

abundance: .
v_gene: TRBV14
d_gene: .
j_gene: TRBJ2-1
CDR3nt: TGTGCCAGCAGCCACCTAGGGCCTCTCTCCTACAATGAGCAGTTCTTC
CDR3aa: CASSHLGPLSYNEQFF

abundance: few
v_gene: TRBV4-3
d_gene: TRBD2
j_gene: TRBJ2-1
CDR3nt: TGCGCCAGCAGCCAGATTGAACTAGCGGGCCCCTACAATGAGCAGTTCTTC
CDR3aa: CASSQIELAGPYNEQFF